This T cell receptor (beta chain) derives from a study of Graves' ophthalmopathy and Graves' hyperthyroidism listed by TCRdb under 2018. Regarding the research as a whole: Hyperthyroidism was defined as stable when no progression to ophthalmopathy occurred within 18 months of follow-up. TCR beta repertoire signatures were used to distinguish Graves' ophthalmopathy from Graves' hyperthyroidism and to predict progression to ophthalmopathy. In total, approximately 130 blood samples were TCR-sequenced: some 43 ophthalmopathy, some 80 hyperthyroidism and around 17 hyperthyroidism-to-ophthalmopathy patients. To explore V-J signatures that separate ophthalmopathy from hyperthyroidism, a discovery set of about 100 patients was enrolled, consisting of more than 40 with ophthalmopathy and around 57 with stable hyperthyroidism. An independent validation cohort comprised under 20 hyperthyroidism patients and roughly 15 patients who later progressed from hyperthyroidism to ophthalmopathy. T-cell repertoires of thyroid tissue and blood were compared in 5 or 6 hyperthyroidism patients. Following sample collection, hyperthyroidism patients were given methimazole at a starting dose of 30 mg daily, and ophthalmopathy patients were given high-dose intravenous methylprednisolone. The full study reports these points: Most expanded thyroid clonotypes with a frequency above 0.001 also appeared in blood, which suggests that blood repertoires may reflect the immune response in the thyroid. In validation, the model predicted ophthalmopathy progression with more than 55% sensitivity and 72.22% specificity; some 13 predicted patients were CT-confirmed with GO in a median of approximately six months. In cross-validation, the 13-signature model distinguished ophthalmopathy from stable hyperthyroidism with 87.88% sensitivity and around 84% specificity, while in the test set the corresponding values were around 79% and 71%. No statistical method was used to predetermine the sample size, and group allocation was not hidden from the investigators.

Patients with hyperthyroidism were aged 18 to 65 years, had been newly diagnosed, and had a disease duration of less than 2 months. Patients with other autoimmune diseases, uncontrolled infections, pregnancy or lactation were excluded. Clinical symptoms, serum thyroxine, TRAb, thyroid ultrasound and orbital computed tomography formed the basis of the diagnosis. Trizol reagent was used to extract the total RNA, and its quality was then checked on an Agilent 2100 Bioanalyzer. This clonotype has just a few counts. It has no known antigen specificity. Base qualities were left out, and no much larger clone turns up one base away. For repertoire sequencing, the TCR beta CDR3 regions were amplified from RNA transcripts. The first round was an RT-PCR using HTBI primers with the Qiagen OneStep RT-PCR kit, and this first round was followed by a second-round multiplex PCR, then size selection and purification. Sequencing of the libraries was carried out on an Illumina HiSeq2000 in paired-end mode with 100 bp reads. For the original study's pipeline: SOAPnuke was used to process the reads, throwing out any read that had adapters, had uncalled bases, had a mean Phred below 15, or lacked an exact constant-primer or identifier match. COPE v1.2.5 was used to merge the high-quality paired reads. Each unique nucleotide sequence was treated as a clonotype, and MiTCR v1.1 was used to align the clonotypes to the IMGT TRB V, D and J references. Only V-J combinations with frequency above 0.0001 were analysed, covering 99.2% of repertoires. For each V-J combination, a TCR clonal expansion and chaos score was defined as F50 clonal expansion divided by the chaos observed in the TCRdist matrix. Features were reduced by Welch's t-statistics and random forest to over 10 V-J combinations, which fed a naive Bayes classifier. Thyroid-blood repertoire similarity was quantified with the Morisita-Horn index. TCRdb reprocessed the public reads (quality trimming at Q25 with fastp, clone calling with MiXCR) and kept in-frame beta chains. For every CDR3 protein sequence, its rows merge into one entry that carries the most common genes and DNA. TCRdb, not the original authors, processed these V and J calls. The sample table contains 580,000 or so distinct CDR3 sequences; only one count was recorded for less than 40% of them. Approximately 4.1% of the sample rests with the top ten.

The CDR3 measures 14 amino acids from cysteine to phenylalanine. Only the CDR3 part of the read is kept: 42 bases, read in frame from the first base. CDR1 is given as SGHDT and CDR2 as YYEEEE, both from the germline V gene. V and J lose 3 bases and 6 bases, and a span of 15 bases separates them. Sequencing was carried out using peripheral blood or thyroid tissue (not recorded which). The sequence joins TRBV5-6 to TRBJ1-2, with TRBD1 perhaps the D gene, on 6 matching bases. This sequence originates from an adult man with Graves' hyperthyroidism. The CDR3 sequence is CASSWSGTWDGYTF. The nucleotides are TGTGCCAGCAGCTGGTCCGGGACATGGGATGGCTACACCTTC.